This TCR beta chain was found in a study of T-cell reconstitution after alpha-beta-depleted transplantation in children. Overall study results and limits: Alpha-beta T cells present about two months after transplant were reported to originate from several hundred expanded graft clones.

Preparing the TCRbeta library involved the use of unique molecular identifiers. TCRdb reprocessed the PCR reads via MiXCR and lists one record per CDR3 protein. The table lists some 81,000 distinct CDR3 sequences, 13% to 15% of them singletons. This CDR3 contains 15 residues. V was clipped by 8 bases and J by 0 bases; unmatched bases: 7. Germline CDR1 reads SGHRS; CDR2 reads YFSETQ. This clonotype has just a few counts. No antigen is known for it. This specimen was PBMCs, mostly from graft donor cells, taken 180 days after TCRalphabeta/CD19-depleted stem cell transplant. The receptor was derived from a male patient aged 2 to 9 who had a stem cell transplant for acute lymphoblastic leukemia, so the T cells may come from the graft donor. The J gene is TRBJ2-2, the V gene TRBV5-1, with 7 positions matching TRBD2. CDR3 in DNA: TGCGCCAGTCCTGGACTAGGTCCGAACACCGGGGAGCTGTTTTTT. Encoded protein: CASPGLGPNTGELFF.